The 14 T cell receptor beta chains listed next were all sequenced from one sample in a study of blood T cell repertoires in COVID-19 (dated by TCRdb to about 2020). Library preparation used the immunoSEQ multiplex PCR assay. The immuneACCESS repertoire file appears here via TCRdb, limited to in-frame rearrangements. These files lack a portion of the clones; in checked studies, under half of the deficit traces to unresolved V genes, and the cause of the others is not known. The sample contains roughly 98,000 clones, around 92% of them found a single time. The leading ten clones occupy about 6.3% of the sample. Input material: peripheral blood. All receptors come from a woman aged 60-70 years with active COVID-19.

The V gene is TRBV19, the J gene TRBJ2-1; tentatively, D is TRBD2 (6 bases). The CDR3 sequence is 13 residues long. Germline CDR1 is LNHDA and CDR2 is SQIVND (reference sequence). Trimming stripped 6 bases from V and 7 bases from J, with 13 bases between. The CDR3 DNA follows: TGTGCCAGTAGGACGCTAGCGCTGAATGAGCAGTTCTTC. As protein: CASRTLALNEQFF.

The chain combines TRBV7-2 with TRBJ2-7; 8 nucleotides align to TRBD1. J gave up 4 bases and V 2 bases, and 7 bases lay outside the gene matches. The CDR3 loop spans 15 amino acids. Germline lookup yields CDR1 SGHTA and CDR2 FQGNSA. This CDR3 reads CASSLTRDRTYEQYF. The CDR3 nucleotides read TGTGCCAGCAGCTTAACCCGGGACAGGACTTACGAGCAGTACTTC. The variable domain in full, completed from reference TRBV7-2 and TRBJ2-7, reads GAGVSQSPSNKVTEKGKDVELRCDPISGHTALYWYRQSLGQGLEFLIYFQGNSAPDKSGLPSDRFSAERTGGSVSTLTIQRTQQEDSAVYLCASSLTRDRTYEQYFGPGTRLTVT.

The chain carries TRBV5-4 and TRBJ2-1; 7 bases are shared with TRBD1. CDR1 is SGHNT, CDR2 YYREEE, per germline (reference sequence). This CDR3 has 16 residues. V was pared by 3 bases and J by 4 bases, with 10 bases of the junction left unmatched. The CDR3 reads CASSSPKGAYYNEQFF. The CDR3 nucleotides read TGTGCCAGCAGCTCCCCGAAGGGGGCCTATTACAATGAGCAGTTCTTC.

This sequence joins TRBV6-2 or TRBV6-3 and TRBJ2-5; perhaps TRBD2 as D (5 bases). The CDR3 length is 16 residues. From germline, CDR1 is MNHEY and CDR2 SVGEGT. V lost 6 bases to trimming and J lost 2 bases, with 19 bases between them. In DNA form, the CDR3 reads TGTGCCAGCAGCTCTACCGCAACGGGGTGGCAAGAGACCCAGTACTTC. The encoded protein is CASSSTATGWQETQYF.

This clone has a single count. The J gene is TRBJ2-1, the V gene TRBV28; TRBD2 agrees at 8 bases. J was trimmed by 9 bases and V by 1 base; bases with no gene match: 8. The CDR3 loop spans 15 amino acids. Germline assignment: CDR1 MDHEN and CDR2 SYDVKM. The CDR3 loop is CASSLYSGVEGEQFF. The CDR3 bases are TGTGCCAGCAGTTTATATAGCGGGGTCGAGGGTGAGCAGTTCTTC.

The J gene is TRBJ1-5, the V gene TRBV10-3; TRBD1 might be the D (5 bases). The CDR3 extends over 13 amino acids. V lost 7 bases and J 0 bases, leaving 7 bases between the germline ends. Germline V gene sequence: CDR1 ENHRY, CDR2 SYGVKD. CDR3 loop: CAITRDSNQPQHF. For the CDR3, the DNA is TGTGCCATCACCAGGGATAGCAATCAGCCCCAGCATTTT.

The V and J genes are TRBV5-4 and TRBJ2-5, with D possibly TRBD2 on 5 matching bases. Trimming pared 4 bases from V and 4 bases from J, leaving 11 bases between. Germline CDR1 and CDR2: SGHNT and YYREEE (reference sequence). This CDR3 spans 13 amino acids. The CDR3 region is CASSERGRETQYF. For the CDR3, the DNA is TGTGCCAGCAGCGAAAGAGGGCGAGAGACCCAGTACTTC.

V is TRBV6-2 or TRBV6-3 and J is TRBJ2-3, with TRBD1 matching over 8 bases. Germline CDR1 reads MNHEY; CDR2 reads SVGEGT. V lost 0 bases to trimming and J lost 0 bases; unmatched junction nucleotides: 14. The CDR3 covers 20 residues. The CDR3 bases are TGTGCCAGCAGTTACTCGGGCTGGGCAGGGGGCGACGTAAGCACAGATACGCAGTATTTT. It is translated as CASSYSGWAGGDVSTDTQYF.

This chain connects TRBV5-4 to TRBJ2-7, with D perhaps matching TRBD1 (5 bases). V dropped 2 bases and J dropped 2 bases, with 11 bases sitting between them. The CDR3 extends over 14 amino acids. Looked up from germline, CDR1 is SGHNT and CDR2 is YYREEE (reference sequence). In DNA form, the CDR3 reads TGTGCCAGCAGCTTCAGAGACAGACCCTACGAGCAGTACTTC. Translating it yields CASSFRDRPYEQYF.

This chain links TRBV12-3 or TRBV12-4 with TRBJ2-5; D call uncertain. V was pared by 3 bases and J by 5 bases, with 10 bases between. The CDR3 totals 13 residues. CDR3 sequence (DNA): TGTGCCAGCAGTTTCGTCCCCCAGGAGACCCAGTACTTC. The encoded protein is CASSFVPQETQYF.

V and J are TRBV5-4 and TRBJ1-2, with a possible D match to TRBD1 (6 bases). V lost 2 bases to trimming and J lost 7 bases, with 15 bases between them. The CDR3 covers 14 residues. Germline V gene lookup returns CDR1 SGHNT and CDR2 YYREEE (reference sequence). This CDR3 reads CASSFGQTVSGYTF. Written as DNA, the CDR3 is TGTGCCAGCAGCTTCGGACAGACCGTCTCTGGCTACACCTTC. Full variable domain (missing parts from reference TRBV5-4 and TRBJ1-2): ETGVTQSPTHLIKTRGQQVTLRCSSQSGHNTVSWYQQALGQGPQFIFQYYREEENGRGNFPPRFSGLQFPNYSSELNVNALELDDSALYLCASSFGQTVSGYTFGSGTRLTVV.

The chain couples TRBV10-2 to TRBJ2-5; unclear D gene. Trimming took 5 bases from V and 1 from J, leaving 2 bases between them. The CDR3 consists of 11 residues. Germline values: CDR1 WSHSY, CDR2 SAAADI. The CDR3 reads CASSLQETQYF. The CDR3 DNA sequence: TGCGCCAGCAGTCTCCAAGAGACCCAGTACTTC.

This sequence joins TRBV28 and TRBJ2-3; D is possibly TRBD1 (5 bases). From germline, CDR1 is MDHEN and CDR2 SYDVKM. This CDR3 has 13 amino acids. V was clipped by 4 bases and J by 6 bases, with 11 bases between them. The CDR3 region has the DNA TGTGCCAGCAGTTATTACAAGGGGGATACGCAGTATTTT. This sequence encodes CASSYYKGDTQYF. Drawing the rest from reference TRBV28 and TRBJ2-3, the complete variable domain is DVKVTQSSRYLVKRTGEKVFLECVQDMDHENMFWYRQDPGLGLRLIYFSYDVKMKEKGDIPEGYSVSREKKERFSLILESASTNQTSMYLCASSYYKGDTQYFGPGTRLTVL.

This chain connects TRBV5-8 to TRBJ1-1, with no clear D. The CDR3 runs 12 residues. The V gene's germline CDR1 is SGHTS and CDR2 YDEGEE. V was cut by 4 bases and J by 3 bases, with 7 bases left in between. Here the CDR3 DNA reads TGTGCCAGCAGCCGTCAGTACACTGAAGCTTTCTTT. It is translated as CASSRQYTEAFF.